This record covers a single T cell receptor beta chain. The target antigen is unknown. The sample originates from a study of beta chain features in type 1 diabetes. CDR3 length: 16 residues. V was pared by 3 bases and J by 5 bases, with 17 bases between. Germline-derived CDR1 and CDR2 are SGHAT and FQDESV (reference sequence). Overall study findings and caveats: Shortening that was moderate but significant affected the TCRB CDR3s of Type 1 diabetes patients in all four CD4+ subsets.

Purity exceeding 95% was reached by all sorted populations. Isolated RNA was reverse transcribed in full, so expressed TCRB transcripts were sequenced. TCRdb keeps only in-frame clones here, not all; method: immunoSEQ multiplex PCR. The sample lists 600,000 to 700,000 clones; around 12% were seen once. The rearrangement links TRBV11-1 to TRBJ2-1; possibly TRBD1 for D (6 bases). The specimen sequenced was naive CD4+ T cells from blood. This TCR was sampled from a man between 25 and 39 years old with type 1 diabetes. CDR3 nucleotide sequence: TGTGCCAGCAGCTTCCCGTACAGGGTGAGCCACAATGAGCAGTTCTTC. Its protein product is CASSFPYRVSHNEQFF.